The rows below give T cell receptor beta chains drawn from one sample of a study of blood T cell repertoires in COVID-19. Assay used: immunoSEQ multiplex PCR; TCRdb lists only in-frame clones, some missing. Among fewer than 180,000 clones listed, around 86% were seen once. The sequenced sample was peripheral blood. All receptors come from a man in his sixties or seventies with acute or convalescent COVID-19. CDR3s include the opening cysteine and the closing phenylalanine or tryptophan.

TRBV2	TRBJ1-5	CASSLQGLNQPQHF
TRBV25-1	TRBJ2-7	CASSEPTRVNEQYF
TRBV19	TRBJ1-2	CASSAAGAPYGYTF
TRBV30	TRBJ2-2	CAWSVGLAGAGELFF
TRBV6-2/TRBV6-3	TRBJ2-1	CASSSIQGKQFF
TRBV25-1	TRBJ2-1	CASRRLELNEQFF
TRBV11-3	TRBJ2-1	CASSWDSGTGYNEQFF
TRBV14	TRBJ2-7	CASSLPGGKQYF
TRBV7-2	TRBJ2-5	CASSPDREAGETQYF
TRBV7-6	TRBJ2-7	CASSPGLAHATSSYEQYF
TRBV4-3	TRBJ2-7	CASSAEGSGRYEQYF
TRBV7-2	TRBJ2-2	CASSLSRERPNTGELFF
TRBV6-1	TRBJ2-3	CASSEEGRSNTQYF
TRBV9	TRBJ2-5	CASSVDIALAGQETQYF
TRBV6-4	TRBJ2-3	CASSDSGLAADTQYF
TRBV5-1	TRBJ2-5	CASSAGAQETQYF